This is a list of T cell receptor beta chains from one sample in a study of STAT3 mutations in large granular lymphocyte leukemia. Data came from immunoSEQ multiplex PCR; TCRdb stores just in-frame clones and leaves some out. This table has 3,500 to 5,000 clones, 80% to 85% appearing once. The sample comprised peripheral blood mononuclear cells. The receptor source for this set is a man between 40 and 49 years old with T-cell large granular lymphocyte leukemia. Some clones in this sample may be carry-over from other donors' samples. The CDR3 runs from the conserved cysteine through the conserved F or W. D genes are given only for firm matches. Not every row has a clone size; where given, it reads once, few, many or a size class.

d_gene	j_gene	abundance	v_gene	CDR3aa	CDR3nt
.	TRBJ2-3	once	TRBV7-2	CASQLAPSGTDTQYF	TGTGCCAGCCAACTGGCGCCTAGCGGCACAGATACGCAGTATTTT
TRBD1	TRBJ2-5	.	TRBV9	CASSVGSRGQETQYF	TGTGCCAGCAGCGTAGGGAGCAGGGGGCAAGAGACCCAGTACTTC
.	TRBJ2-7	.	TRBV28	CASSLSGRIKQYF	TGTGCCAGCAGTTTATCAGGCAGAATTAAGCAGTACTTC
TRBD1	TRBJ2-3	.	TRBV29-1	CSSRGGQGADTQYF	TGCAGCTCCCGTGGGGGACAGGGGGCAGATACGCAGTATTTT
TRBD1	TRBJ2-7	.	TRBV5-6	CASSRRQGFYEQYF	TGTGCCAGCAGTCGCCGACAGGGGTTCTACGAGCAGTACTTC
.	TRBJ2-2	.	TRBV13	CASSLETSHGELFF	TGTGCCAGCAGCTTAGAAACTAGCCACGGGGAGCTGTTTTTT
.	TRBJ1-5	medium-sized	TRBV7-4	CASSTFAEIRQPQHF	TGTGCCAGCAGCACGTTCGCGGAGATTCGGCAGCCCCAGCATTTT
TRBD1	TRBJ1-1	.	TRBV7-9	CASSLGTGHEAFF	TGTGCCAGCAGCTTAGGGACAGGCCACGAAGCTTTCTTT
.	TRBJ2-3	once	TRBV7-2	CASSFVAEQYF	TGTGCCAGCAGCTTCGTAGCGGAGCAGTATTTT
TRBD1	TRBJ1-2	.	TRBV18	CASSEDRGRGYTF	TGTGCCAGCTCAGAGGACAGGGGGCGAGGCTACACCTTC
.	TRBJ2-3	.	TRBV5-1	CASSTDTASTDTQYF	TGCGCCAGCAGCACGGACACGGCTAGCACAGATACGCAGTATTTT
.	TRBJ1-6	.	TRBV6-6	CASSGQAPLHF	TGTGCCAGCAGTGGCCAGGCACCCCTCCACTTT
TRBD1	TRBJ1-4	.	TRBV18	CASSPRQGGASGEKLFF	TGTGCCAGCTCACCACGACAGGGGGGCGCCAGTGGGGAAAAACTGTTTTTT
.	TRBJ1-6	once	TRBV18	CASSPRGDFSPLHF	TGTGCCAGCTCACCACGAGGGGACTTTTCACCCCTCCACTTT
TRBD1	TRBJ1-1	.	TRBV18	CASSPPSGQGGSNTEAFF	TGTGCCAGCTCACCACCTTCCGGACAGGGGGGCTCGAACACTGAAGCTTTCTTT
.	TRBJ2-5	once	TRBV4-1	CASSQVAGAEQETQYF	TGCGCCAGCAGCCAAGTCGCGGGGGCCGAACAAGAGACCCAGTACTTC
TRBD2	TRBJ2-7	large	TRBV5-1	CASSSRGENHYEQYF	TGCGCCAGCAGCTCCCGGGGGGAAAACCACTACGAGCAGTACTTC
.	TRBJ2-5	once	TRBV29-1	CSVEAGVETQYF	TGCAGCGTTGAGGCCGGGGTGGAGACCCAGTACTTC
.	TRBJ1-5	once	TRBV27	CASSSSRTANSNQPQHF	TGTGCCAGCAGTTCCTCCCGGACAGCTAATAGCAATCAGCCCCAGCATTTT
.	TRBJ1-1	.	TRBV7-3	CASSLTHQGSTEAFF	TGTGCCAGCAGCTTAACCCACCAGGGAAGCACTGAAGCTTTCTTT
.	TRBJ1-2	.	TRBV5-1	CASTTTGSLDGYTF	TGCGCCAGCACGACGACAGGATCTTTAGACGGCTACACCTTC
.	TRBJ2-3	few	TRBV6-1	CASSEAQAGRTTDTQYF	TGTGCCAGCAGTGAAGCTCAAGCAGGGAGAACGACAGATACGCAGTATTTT
.	TRBJ1-6	.	TRBV30	CAWSLPGNSPLHF	TGTGCCTGGAGTCTCCCCGGGAATTCACCCCTCCACTTT
.	TRBJ1-1	.	TRBV5-1	CASTDSMNTEAFF	TGCGCCAGCACGGACAGCATGAACACTGAAGCTTTCTTT
.	TRBJ1-6	.	TRBV4-3	CASSQENRPDSPLHF	TGCGCCAGCAGCCAAGAGAACAGACCTGATTCACCCCTCCACTTT
.	TRBJ2-7	.	TRBV10-2	CASSELYEQYF	TGCGCCAGCAGTGAGCTCTACGAGCAGTACTTC
.	TRBJ1-4	.	TRBV5-1	CASSFTGQLREKLFF	TGCGCCAGCAGCTTCACAGGGCAACTAAGGGAAAAACTGTTTTTT
TRBD1	TRBJ2-7	once	TRBV5-1	CASSSGQGSYEQYF	TGCGCCAGCAGCTCGGGACAGGGTTCCTACGAGCAGTACTTC
.	TRBJ1-1	once	TRBV7-2	CASTPGAATEAFF	TGTGCCAGCACCCCAGGGGCGGCCACTGAAGCTTTCTTT
TRBD1	TRBJ2-5	few	TRBV6-5	CASSGTGGAQYF	TGTGCCAGCAGCGGGACAGGGGGAGCCCAGTACTTC
.	TRBJ2-2	few	TRBV19	CATARNSGELFF	TGTGCCACCGCCCGGAATTCCGGGGAGCTGTTTTTT
TRBD2	TRBJ2-1	.	TRBV30	CAWGSGGYNEQFF	TGTGCCTGGGGCTCGGGGGGTTACAATGAGCAGTTCTTC
.	TRBJ1-1	few	TRBV7-9	CASSLIPTEAFF	TGTGCCAGCAGCTTGATACCCACTGAAGCTTTCTTT
.	TRBJ2-5	.	TRBV20-1	CSAGSGRTQYF	TGCAGTGCTGGGTCGGGAAGGACCCAGTACTTC
.	TRBJ1-1	.	TRBV18	CASSLLDVGTQSTEAFF	TGTGCCAGCTCACTCCTTGATGTCGGGACACAAAGTACTGAAGCTTTCTTT
.	TRBJ1-1	.	TRBV6-5	CASSITRGNTEAFF	TGTGCCAGCAGTATCACACGGGGCAACACTGAAGCTTTCTTT
.	TRBJ2-3	.	TRBV7-2	CASSSVLGGATDTQYF	TGTGCCAGCAGCTCCGTCTTAGGGGGTGCTACGGATACGCAGTATTTT
.	TRBJ2-7	.	TRBV11-3	CASSLGTGAYEQYF	TGTGCCAGCAGCTTAGGAACGGGGGCCTACGAGCAGTACTTC
TRBD1	TRBJ1-3	.	TRBV19	CASRRDSGNTIYF	TGTGCCAGTCGCAGGGACAGCGGAAACACCATATATTTT
.	TRBJ2-5	.	TRBV5-6	CASSLAYSTREETQYF	TGTGCCAGCAGCTTGGCTTACAGCACGCGGGAAGAGACCCAGTACTTC
TRBD1	TRBJ1-2	.	TRBV18	CASSPDRDYGYTF	TGTGCCAGCTCACCAGACAGGGACTATGGCTACACCTTC
.	TRBJ1-6	.	TRBV18	CASSPIGRYSGNSPLHF	TGTGCCAGCTCACCAATCGGCAGGTACAGCGGAAATTCACCCCTCCACTTT
TRBD2	TRBJ2-7	.	TRBV5-1	CASSWGGSGGYEQYF	TGCGCCAGCAGCTGGGGGGGTAGCGGGGGATACGAGCAGTACTTC
.	TRBJ1-2	.	TRBV5-1	CASSQGLLANYGYTF	TGCGCCAGCAGCCAGGGCCTATTAGCTAACTATGGCTACACCTTC
TRBD1	TRBJ2-7	few	TRBV7-9	CASTGQSYEQYF	TGTGCCAGCACGGGACAGTCGTACGAGCAGTACTTC
TRBD1	TRBJ2-1	.	TRBV9	CASSPTGGNEQFF	TGTGCCAGCAGCCCGACAGGGGGGAATGAGCAGTTCTTC
TRBD1	TRBJ2-1	.	TRBV4-3	CASSPQTGNEQFF	TGCGCCAGCAGCCCCCAGACAGGGAATGAGCAGTTCTTC
.	TRBJ2-2	.	TRBV7-9	CASRRGASGAGELFF	TGTGCCAGCAGGAGGGGGGCCAGCGGGGCCGGGGAGCTGTTTTTT
TRBD1	TRBJ1-1	once	TRBV5-1	CASSRGTGVAYQDTEAFF	TGCGCCAGCAGCCGGGGGACAGGGGTGGCGTATCAGGACACTGAAGCTTTCTTT
.	TRBJ2-1	.	TRBV21-1	CASSKDLAAGGPCEQFF	TGTGCCAGCAGCAAAGACCTAGCAGCGGGGGGGCCATGTGAGCAGTTCTTC
.	TRBJ2-5	.	TRBV18	CASSQYAEFQETQYF	TGTGCCAGCTCACAATACGCTGAATTCCAAGAGACCCAGTACTTC